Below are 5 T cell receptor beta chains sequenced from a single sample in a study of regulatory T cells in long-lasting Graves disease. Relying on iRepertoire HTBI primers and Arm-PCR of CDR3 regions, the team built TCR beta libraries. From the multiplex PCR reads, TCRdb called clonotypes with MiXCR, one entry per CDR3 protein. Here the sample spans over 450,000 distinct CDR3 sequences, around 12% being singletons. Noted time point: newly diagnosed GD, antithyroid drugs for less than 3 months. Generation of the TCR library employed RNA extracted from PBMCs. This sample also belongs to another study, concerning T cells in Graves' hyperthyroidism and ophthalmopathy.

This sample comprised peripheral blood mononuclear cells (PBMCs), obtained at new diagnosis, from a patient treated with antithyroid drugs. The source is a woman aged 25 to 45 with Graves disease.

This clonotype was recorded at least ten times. CDR3 amino acids: CASSVSSGNTEAFF. The CDR3 coding sequence is TGTGCCAGCAGCGTATCTTCGGGGAACACTGAAGCTTTCTTT. The genes are TRBV9 and TRBJ1-1; D is unresolved. Germline V lookup: CDR1 SGDLS, CDR2 YYNGEE. This CDR3 comprises 14 residues. V lost 1 base to trimming and J lost 1 base, with 8 bases between them.

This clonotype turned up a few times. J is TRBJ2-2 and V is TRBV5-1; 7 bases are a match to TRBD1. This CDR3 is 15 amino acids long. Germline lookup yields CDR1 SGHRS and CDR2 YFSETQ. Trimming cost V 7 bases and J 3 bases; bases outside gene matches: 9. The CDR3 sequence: CASGETGRYTGELFF. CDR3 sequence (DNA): TGCGCCAGCGGCGAGACAGGGCGATACACCGGGGAGCTGTTTTTT.

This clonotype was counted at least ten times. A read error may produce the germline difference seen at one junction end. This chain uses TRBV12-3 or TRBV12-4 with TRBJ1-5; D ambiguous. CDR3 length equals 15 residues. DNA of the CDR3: TGTGCCAGCAGTTTAGGAGTGGAGGGTCCTCAGTCCCAGCATTTT. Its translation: CASSLGVEGPQSQHF.

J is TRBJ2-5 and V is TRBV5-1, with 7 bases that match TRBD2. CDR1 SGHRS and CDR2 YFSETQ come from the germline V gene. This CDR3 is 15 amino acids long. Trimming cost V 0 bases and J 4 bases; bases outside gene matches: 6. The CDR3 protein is CASSLVLARGETQYF. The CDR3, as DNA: TGCGCCAGCAGCTTGGTACTAGCGAGGGGAGAGACCCAGTACTTC.

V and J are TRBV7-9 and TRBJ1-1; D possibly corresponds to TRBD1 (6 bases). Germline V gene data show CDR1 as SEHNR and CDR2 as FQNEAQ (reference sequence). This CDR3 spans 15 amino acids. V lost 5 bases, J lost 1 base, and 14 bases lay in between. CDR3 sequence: CASSQYRDTNTEAFF. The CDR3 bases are TGTGCCAGCAGCCAGTACCGGGACACGAACACTGAAGCTTTCTTT.